The 2 T cell receptor beta chains listed next were all sequenced from one sample in a study of T cells in Graves' hyperthyroidism and ophthalmopathy. What was amplified from RNA transcripts were TCR beta CDR3 regions. Using the HTBI primer set, a first-round RT-PCR was run on the TCR CDR3. TCRdb ran MiXCR on the multiplex PCR reads and lists one entry per CDR3 protein. This sample has about 720,000 distinct CDR3 sequences; about 15% occur once, and the top ten carry roughly 8%. Input material: blood. The source of these receptors is a man aged 18 to 35 with Graves' hyperthyroidism.

V usage is TRBV5-1 and J usage is TRBJ2-1, with D perhaps TRBD2 (5 bases). V lost 5 bases and J 2 bases, leaving 11 bases between the germline ends. Germline CDR1 is SGHRS and CDR2 is YFSETQ. The length of the CDR3 is 14 residues. CDR3 region: CASRYEGTYNEQFF. The CDR3 DNA reads as TGCGCCAGCAGGTATGAGGGCACCTACAATGAGCAGTTCTTC.

J is TRBJ2-7 and V is TRBV28; the D gene could be TRBD1 or TRBD2 (5 bases each). With 6 bases removed from V and 2 bases from J, the gap between germline ends came to 11 bases. CDR1 and CDR2 from the germline V gene are MDHEN and SYDVKM. The CDR3 has 13 residues. As DNA, the CDR3 is TGTGCCAGCAGACCCAGAGGGGCCTACGAGCAGTACTTC. Translated: CASRPRGAYEQYF.